These 21 T cell receptor beta chains share one sample of origin, sequenced in a study of blood T cell repertoires in COVID-19. TCRdb's copy holds only in-frame clones and misses some; the assay was immunoSEQ multiplex PCR. The sample yields some 140,000 clones, about 89% seen once. Input material: peripheral blood. The source of these receptors is a man in his forties or fifties with acute or convalescent COVID-19.

The table lists this clone with a count of one. V and J are TRBV11-1 and TRBJ2-5; 9 nucleotides match TRBD2. Germline V gene sequence: CDR1 SGHAT, CDR2 FQDESV (reference sequence). Unmatched junction bases numbered 2, after V lost 1 base and J lost 5 bases. The CDR3 runs 14 residues. DNA for the CDR3: TGTGCCAGCAGCTTAGGAGCGGGGGGCGAGACCCAGTACTTC. This translates into CASSLGAGGETQYF. The full variable domain, rest sourced from reference TRBV11-1 and TRBJ2-5, is EAEVAQSPRYKITEKSQAVAFWCDPISGHATLYWYRQILGQGPELLVQFQDESVVDDSQLPKDRFSAERLKGVDSTLKIQPAELGDSAMYLCASSLGAGGETQYFGPGTRLLVL.

This chain links TRBV30 with TRBJ2-1, with 7 nucleotides matching TRBD2. Germline V CDR1 and CDR2: GTSNPN, SVGIG (reference sequence). The CDR3 consists of 16 residues. V trimming: 2 bases; J trimming: 3 bases; junction bases outside the gene matches: 10. CDR3 region: CAWSPQGRALYNEQFF. In DNA form, the CDR3 reads TGTGCCTGGAGTCCTCAAGGGAGGGCCCTCTACAATGAGCAGTTCTTC.

The rearrangement uses TRBV19 and TRBJ1-5; D may be TRBD1 (6 bases). The germline CDR1 and CDR2 sequences are LNHDA and SQIVND (reference sequence). The V end lost 7 bases, the J end lost 6 bases, and 25 bases lay between the germline ends. The CDR3 extends over 17 amino acids. CDR3 sequence reads: CASKYRPGTRSGQPQHF. The CDR3 nucleotides read TGTGCCAGTAAATACCGTCCCGGGACAAGGTCGGGTCAGCCCCAGCATTTT.

The J gene is TRBJ2-1, the V gene TRBV12-3 or TRBV12-4, with D possibly matching TRBD2 (5 bases). The length of the CDR3 is 12 residues. V lost 3 bases to trimming and J lost 8 bases, with 8 bases between them. The CDR3 sequence is CASSFMGDEQFF. Here the CDR3 DNA reads TGTGCCAGCAGTTTCATGGGAGATGAGCAGTTCTTC.

This clone appeared a few times. This chain connects TRBV28 to TRBJ1-6; the match to TRBD1 covers 9 bases. The CDR3 has 16 residues. V was clipped by 3 bases and J by 9 bases; unmatched bases: 9. Germline CDR1 MDHEN, CDR2 SYDVKM. CDR3 protein: CASSLLSGQGGSPLHF. The CDR3 nucleotides are TGTGCCAGCAGTTTGCTGTCGGGACAGGGTGGTTCACCCCTCCACTTT.

The chain uses TRBV19 and TRBJ1-5; a weak D match, TRBD1 (5 bases). Per the germline V gene, CDR1 is LNHDA and CDR2 is SQIVND (reference sequence). The CDR3 is 15 amino acids. V was cut by 10 bases and J by 2 bases, with 18 bases left in between. This chain's CDR3 is CAIGRGTVGNQPQHF. The CDR3 DNA is TGTGCCATCGGTCGGGGGACGGTGGGCAATCAGCCCCAGCATTTT.

The J gene is TRBJ2-1, the V gene TRBV7-9, with 14 nucleotides matching TRBD2. The CDR3 runs 18 residues. Germline-derived CDR1 and CDR2 are SEHNR and FQNEAQ (reference sequence). Trimming removed 5 bases from V and 6 bases from J; junction bases left unmatched: 12. The CDR3 DNA reads TGTGCCAGCAGCCCGAAAGGGACTAGCGGGGGATTTGGCAATGAGCAGTTCTTC. Translated, it gives CASSPKGTSGGFGNEQFF.

V gene TRBV19 combines with J gene TRBJ1-3, with D unclear. The CDR3 extends over 14 amino acids. CDR1 is LNHDA, CDR2 SQIVND, per germline (reference sequence). The V end lost 4 bases, the J end lost 0 bases, and 7 bases lay between the germline ends. The CDR3, as DNA: TGTGCCAGTAGTAAACCCGGCTCTGGAAACACCATATATTTT. Encoded protein: CASSKPGSGNTIYF.

This clone occurred once. The genes are TRBV9 and TRBJ2-1; TRBD2 aligns across 7 bases. This CDR3 has 15 amino acids. The V gene end was trimmed by 4 bases and the J gene end by 6 bases; junction bases not matched to a gene: 10. CDR1 SGDLS and CDR2 YYNGEE come from the germline V gene. The CDR3 DNA reads as TGTGCCAGCAGCCCCCCCACGGGAGGTCCCAATGAGCAGTTCTTC. Amino acids: CASSPPTGGPNEQFF.

In this sample, this clone turned up once. The CDR3 nucleotides are TGCGCCAGCAGCTTGGCAGTTGAGCAGTTCTTC. This gives the protein CASSLAVEQFF. This sequence joins TRBV5-1 and TRBJ2-1; no clear D. The CDR3 loop spans 11 amino acids. In germline, CDR1 is SGHRS, CDR2 YFSETQ. V lost 0 bases and J lost 9, with 4 bases in between. The whole variable domain, remainder taken from reference TRBV5-1 and TRBJ2-1, is KAGVTQTPRYLIKTRGQQVTLSCSPISGHRSVSWYQQTPGQGLQFLFEYFSETQRNKGNFPGRFSGRQFSNSRSEMNVSTLELGDSALYLCASSLAVEQFFGPGTRLTVL.

CDR3 loop: CAISGKQNYGYTF. Written as DNA, the CDR3 is TGTGCCATCAGTGGGAAACAGAACTATGGCTACACCTTC. V usage is TRBV10-3 and J usage is TRBJ1-2, with unresolved D. The germline gives CDR1 ENHRY, CDR2 SYGVKD. This CDR3 contains 13 residues. Between the trimmed V and J ends, which lost 4 bases and 2 bases, there was a span of 8 bases.

The chain joins TRBV28 to TRBJ2-1; 9 nucleotides align to TRBD1. This CDR3 spans 17 amino acids. CDR1 and CDR2 from the germline V gene are MDHEN and SYDVKM. V was clipped by 5 bases and J by 4 bases; unmatched bases: 12. In DNA, the CDR3 is TGTGCCAGCAGTCCGGGACAGGGTATCTATCCATACAATGAGCAGTTCTTC. Amino acid sequence: CASSPGQGIYPYNEQFF.

The chain links TRBV5-4 to TRBJ1-2, with D possibly being TRBD1 (5 bases). The V end lost 2 bases, the J end lost 1 base, and 12 bases lay between the germline ends. This CDR3 contains 15 residues. Germline V gene lookup returns CDR1 SGHNT and CDR2 YYREEE (reference sequence). CDR3 in amino acids: CASSLRGLVNYGYTF. CDR3 DNA: TGTGCCAGCAGCTTAAGGGGCCTCGTTAACTATGGCTACACCTTC.

The genes are TRBV4-2 and TRBJ2-2; 9 bases fit TRBD1. The junction had 16 bases not matched to a gene; V was cut back by 8 bases and J by 3 bases. The V gene's germline CDR1 is LGHNA and CDR2 YNFKEQ. The CDR3 extends over 18 amino acids. This CDR3 reads CASRAGQGLGGYTGELFF. DNA of the CDR3: TGTGCCAGCCGAGCGGGACAGGGCCTGGGGGGGTACACCGGGGAGCTGTTTTTT.

This chain connects TRBV18 to TRBJ1-5; D is uncertain. CDR1 is KGHSH, CDR2 LQKENI, per germline. The CDR3 totals 16 residues. With 0 bases removed from V and 6 bases from J, the gap between germline ends came to 15 bases. In DNA form, the CDR3 reads TGTGCCAGCTCACCACCTAACGGGGTTGACTCTCAGCCCCAGCATTTT. Its translation: CASSPPNGVDSQPQHF.

The rearrangement links TRBV6-5 to TRBJ1-2, with 8 bases identical to TRBD1. Germline V gene data show CDR1 as MNHEY and CDR2 as SVGAGI. The CDR3 length is 14 residues. Trimming at V came to 5 bases and at J to 0 bases, leaving 2 bases not matched to a gene. CDR3 DNA: TGTGCCAGCAGTCTCAGGGGGCCTAACTATGGCTACACCTTC. Encoded protein: CASSLRGPNYGYTF.

The chain employs TRBV23-1 and TRBJ1-5, with D maybe TRBD1 (6 bases). TRBV23-1 counts as an open reading frame of uncertain function. The V gene lost 6 bases and the J gene lost 5 bases, with 11 bases spanning the gap. This CDR3 spans 13 amino acids. The CDR3 sequence is CASRGRGYQPQHF. The CDR3 nucleotides read TGCGCCAGCAGGGGGAGGGGGTATCAGCCCCAGCATTTT.

The J gene is TRBJ1-1, the V gene TRBV2, with TRBD1 matching 10 bases. With 6 bases clipped from V and 8 bases from J, the junction kept 9 bases outside the gene matches. The CDR3 has 14 amino acids. The germline gives CDR1 SNHLY, CDR2 FYNNEI. DNA for the CDR3: TGTGCCAGCAGGGCGTTCCCGGGACAGGGGGAAGCTTTCTTT. Its translation: CASRAFPGQGEAFF.

A single count supports this clone. J is TRBJ2-7 and V is TRBV7-9; 10 bases line up with TRBD2. The CDR3 runs 15 residues. CDR1 and CDR2 (germline): SEHNR, FQNEAQ (reference sequence). The J segment lost 3 bases and the V segment lost 0 bases, leaving 2 bases of the junction unmatched. CDR3 residues: CASSLARTSGYEQYF. The CDR3, as DNA: TGTGCCAGCAGCTTAGCGAGGACTAGCGGCTACGAGCAGTACTTC.

This sequence joins TRBV7-9 and TRBJ1-1; D not resolved. The V gene lost 2 bases and the J gene lost 2 bases, with 6 bases spanning the gap. Looked up from germline, CDR1 is SEHNR and CDR2 is FQNEAQ (reference sequence). This CDR3 contains 13 residues. The CDR3 loop reads CASSLTTNTEAFF. DNA of the CDR3: TGTGCCAGCAGCTTAACAACAAACACTGAAGCTTTCTTT.

The chain links TRBV19 to TRBJ2-7; 9 positions match TRBD2. V shed 5 bases and J 6 bases; nucleotides not matched to a gene: 8. Looked up from germline, CDR1 is LNHDA and CDR2 is SQIVND (reference sequence). CDR3 size: 14 residues. The CDR3 reads CASSSSGNRIEQYF. In nucleotides, the CDR3 is TGTGCCAGTAGTTCTAGCGGGAATCGTATCGAGCAGTACTTC. Based on the CDR3 plus reference TRBV19 and TRBJ2-7, the full variable domain is DGGITQSPKYLFRKEGQNVTLSCEQNLNHDAMYWYRQDPGQGLRLIYYSQIVNDFQKGDIAEGYSVSREKKESFPLTVTSAQKNPTAFYLCASSSSGNRIEQYFGPGTRLTVT.